The 7 T cell receptor beta chains presented below share a single source sample, sequenced in a study of cytomegalovirus exposure and HLA in healthy donors. Researchers ran the PCR with 60 Vbeta and 13 Jbeta primers. Method: immunoSEQ multiplex PCR; TCRdb's copy keeps in-frame clones and lacks some. The repertoire holds 110,000 to 150,000 clones, with 75% as singletons. The sample taken for sequencing was PBMCs. Receptor source: a man aged 25 to 40 in good health and CMV-seronegative.

V is TRBV7-9 and J is TRBJ2-7; D unclear. The V end lost 5 bases, the J end lost 3 bases, and 17 bases lay between the germline ends. The CDR3 is made up of 15 amino acids. Germline assignment: CDR1 SEHNR and CDR2 FQNEAQ (reference sequence). CDR3 sequence reads: CASSPVGIGGYEQYF. The CDR3 DNA reads as TGTGCCAGCAGCCCCGTCGGTATTGGCGGCTACGAGCAGTACTTC.

A few counts support this clone. The V and J genes are TRBV29-1 and TRBJ1-2, with 9 positions matching TRBD1. This CDR3 is built from 15 residues. Germline V lookup: CDR1 SQVTM, CDR2 ANQGSEA. V dropped 7 bases and J dropped 0; count of bases not matched to a gene: 9. Here the CDR3 reads CSASGTGFTNYGYTF. CDR3 nucleotides: TGCAGCGCCTCCGGGACAGGGTTTACTAACTATGGCTACACCTTC.

This rearrangement joins TRBV6-1 to TRBJ2-5; 7 bases agree with TRBD2. The DNA end favors TRBJ2-7, so the J call may be wrong. Germline V gives CDR1 MNHNS, CDR2 SASEGT. The CDR3 covers 14 residues. The CDR3 coding sequence is TGTGCCAGCAGTGGCCGCGGGAGCTCCTACGAGCAGTACTTC. Its protein product is CASSGRGSSYEQYF.

The sample holds one count of this clone. V gene TRBV5-4 combines with J gene TRBJ2-1; TRBD2 might be the D (7 bases). The CDR3 consists of 15 residues. From germline, CDR1 is SGHNT and CDR2 YYREEE (reference sequence). V was clipped by 1 base and J by 7 bases, with 15 bases between them. The CDR3 sequence: CASSLWVGGGNEQFF. The CDR3 region has the DNA TGTGCCAGCAGCTTGTGGGTAGGGGGGGGGAATGAGCAGTTCTTC.

The rearrangement joins TRBV7-8 to TRBJ2-5, with TRBD2 as a possible D gene (5 bases). The J call is uncertain, as TRBJ2-7 better fits the DNA end. This CDR3 is built from 14 residues. Germline V lookup: CDR1 SGHVS, CDR2 FQNEAQ. This CDR3 is CASSLYPRGGEQYF. The CDR3 DNA sequence: TGTGCCAGCAGCCTCTACCCCCGAGGAGGCGAGCAGTACTTC.

V and J are TRBV30 and TRBJ1-5; 7 nucleotides line up with TRBD1. Looked up from germline, CDR1 is GTSNPN and CDR2 is SVGIG (reference sequence). The CDR3 runs to 17 residues. J gave up 4 bases and V 4 bases, and 16 bases lay outside the gene matches. For the CDR3, the DNA is TGTGCCTGGACCCCTCGGTACAGGGGACCACTAAATCAGCCCCAGCATTTT. This gives the protein CAWTPRYRGPLNQPQHF.

This clone was detected a few times. Other DNA sequences in the sample encode the same CDR3. CDR3 in amino acids: CASSLGQTDTQYF. In DNA, the CDR3 is TGCGCCAGCAGCTTGGGACAGACAGATACGCAGTATTTT. The chain links TRBV5-1 to TRBJ2-3, with a tentative D call TRBD1 (5 bases). V shed 0 bases and J shed 3 bases, with 5 bases lying between them. Germline V gene lookup returns CDR1 SGHRS and CDR2 YFSETQ. The CDR3 sequence is 13 residues long.